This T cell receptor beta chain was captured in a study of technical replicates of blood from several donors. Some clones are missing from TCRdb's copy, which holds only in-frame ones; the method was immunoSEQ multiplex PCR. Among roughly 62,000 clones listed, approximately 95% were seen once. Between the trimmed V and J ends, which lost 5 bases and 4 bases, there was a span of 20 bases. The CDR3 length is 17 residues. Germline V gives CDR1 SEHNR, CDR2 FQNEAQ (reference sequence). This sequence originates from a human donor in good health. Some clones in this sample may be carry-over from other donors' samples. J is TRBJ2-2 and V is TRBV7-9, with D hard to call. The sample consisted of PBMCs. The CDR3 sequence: CASSPKFRLQSTGELFF. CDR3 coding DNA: TGTGCCAGCAGCCCCAAATTTAGGTTACAGTCCACCGGGGAGCTGTTTTTT.